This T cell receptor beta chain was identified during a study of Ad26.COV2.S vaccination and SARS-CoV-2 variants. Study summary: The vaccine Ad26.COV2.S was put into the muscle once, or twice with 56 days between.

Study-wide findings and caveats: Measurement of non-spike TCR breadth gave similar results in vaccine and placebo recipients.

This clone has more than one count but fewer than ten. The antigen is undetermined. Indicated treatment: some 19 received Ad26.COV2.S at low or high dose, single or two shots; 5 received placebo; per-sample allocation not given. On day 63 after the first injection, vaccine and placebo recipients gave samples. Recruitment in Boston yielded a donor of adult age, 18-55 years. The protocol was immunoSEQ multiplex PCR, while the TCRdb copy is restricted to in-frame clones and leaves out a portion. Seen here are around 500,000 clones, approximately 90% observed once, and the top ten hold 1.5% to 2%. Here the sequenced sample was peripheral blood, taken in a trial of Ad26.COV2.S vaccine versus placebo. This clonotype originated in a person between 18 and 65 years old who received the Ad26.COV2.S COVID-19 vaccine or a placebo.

DNA for the CDR3: TGTGCCAGCAGCCAGGAGGGCCGTCAGCCCCAGCATTTT. As protein: CASSQEGRQPQHF. V usage is TRBV12-3 or TRBV12-4 and J usage is TRBJ1-5; D gene uncertain. This CDR3 is built from 13 residues. Trimming pared 6 bases from V and 6 bases from J, leaving 12 bases between.